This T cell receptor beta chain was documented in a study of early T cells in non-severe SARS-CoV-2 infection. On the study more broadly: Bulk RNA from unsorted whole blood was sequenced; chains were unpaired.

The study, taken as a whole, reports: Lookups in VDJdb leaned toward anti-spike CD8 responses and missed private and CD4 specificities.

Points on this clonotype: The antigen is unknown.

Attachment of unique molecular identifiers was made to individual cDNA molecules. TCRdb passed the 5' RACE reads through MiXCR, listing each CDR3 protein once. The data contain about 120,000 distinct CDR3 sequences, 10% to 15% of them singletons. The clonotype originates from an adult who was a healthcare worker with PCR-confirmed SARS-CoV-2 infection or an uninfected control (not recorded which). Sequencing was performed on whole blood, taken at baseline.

The CDR3 loop is CASKRDRYNEQFF. CDR3 DNA: TGTGCCAGCAAAAGGGACAGGTACAATGAGCAGTTCTTC. V is TRBV12-3 or TRBV12-4 and J is TRBJ2-1; 8 nucleotides line up with TRBD1. The length of the CDR3 is 13 residues. V gave up 7 bases and J gave up 4 bases; unmatched junction bases: 3.